The 26 T cell receptor beta chains in this list originate from one sample, sequenced in a study of blood T cells in healthy people across ages. Then a second PCR, running about 7 to 11 cycles, was carried out with a sample-barcoded 5' primer and a J-beta primer mix. TCRdb re-called the 5' RACE reads with MiXCR, one entry per CDR3 protein. The sample has fewer than 700,000 distinct CDR3 sequences, around half seen once; the top ten hold around 24%. Sequencing input: blood. These receptors were taken from an older man in good health.

The sample holds a few counts of this clonotype. This chain uses TRBV10-3 with TRBJ2-3; D is ambiguous. CDR1 is ENHRY and CDR2 is SYGVKD in the germline V gene. V was trimmed by 1 base and J by 2 bases, leaving 7 bases between them. This CDR3 is 14 amino acids long. DNA of the CDR3: TGTGCCATCAGTGAGTTGGTCTACACAGATACGCAGTATTTT. It encodes CAISELVYTDTQYF.

The table lists this clonotype with many counts. The J gene is TRBJ1-2, the V gene TRBV6-6; maybe TRBD1 (5 bases). CDR3 size: 12 residues. Germline V CDR1 and CDR2: MNHNY, SVGAGI (reference sequence). V lost 5 bases to trimming and J lost 6 bases, with 10 bases between them. The CDR3 bases are TGTGCCAGCAGTGCTAGGGGTAATGGCTACACCTTC. Translation gives CASSARGNGYTF.

The CDR3 spells CASSEEAVYEQYF. CDR3 sequence (DNA): TGTGCCAGCAGCGAGGAGGCAGTCTACGAGCAGTACTTC. The genes are TRBV6-5 and TRBJ2-7; D possibly corresponds to TRBD2 (5 bases). Trimming cost V 6 bases and J 3 bases, with 12 bases left between them. This CDR3 region has 13 residues. CDR1 is MNHEY, CDR2 SVGAGI, per germline.

The chain carries TRBV29-1 and TRBJ1-4; the D gene is possibly TRBD1 (6 bases). The CDR3 runs to 14 residues. Per germline, CDR1 SQVTM and CDR2 ANQGSEA. Trimming left V 3 bases short and J 0 bases short, with 8 bases between. The DNA for the CDR3 is TGCAGCGTTGAGACAGGTCCAACTAATGAAAAACTGTTTTTT. Residues: CSVETGPTNEKLFF.

The rearrangement uses TRBV7-9 and TRBJ2-5, with D possibly called TRBD1 or TRBD2 (6 bases each). Trimming took 1 base from V and 4 from J, leaving 19 bases between them. Germline V CDR1 and CDR2: SEHNR, FQNEAQ (reference sequence). The CDR3 is 17 residues long. The CDR3 loop is CASSLVASHRGPETQYF. DNA of the CDR3: TGTGCCAGCAGCTTAGTTGCCTCTCACCGGGGGCCAGAGACCCAGTACTTC.

This clonotype was observed a few times. This chain links TRBV6-1 with TRBJ2-4; D may be TRBD1 or TRBD2 (5 bases each). The tail of the sequence fits TRBJ2-7 better, so the J call may be wrong. The CDR3 extends over 16 amino acids. Germline V gene lookup returns CDR1 MNHNS and CDR2 SASEGT. As DNA, the CDR3 is TGTGCCAGCAGTTCCTTGTCCGGGGCCAGGCTCTACGAGCAGTACTTC. The encoded protein is CASSSLSGARLYEQYF.

The V gene is TRBV7-2, the J gene TRBJ2-3; possible D gene TRBD1, 6 bases. The germline CDR1 and CDR2 sequences are SGHTA and FQGNSA. The germline V and J ends were trimmed by 4 bases and 1 base, with 12 bases remaining between them. CDR3 length: 15 residues. DNA of the CDR3: TGTGCCAGCAGCTGGGGGCGTCTGGGCACAGATACGCAGTATTTT. Its protein product is CASSWGRLGTDTQYF.

V usage is TRBV28 and J usage is TRBJ2-4; possible D gene TRBD2, 5 bases. Germline CDR1 MDHEN, CDR2 SYDVKM. The V and J ends lost 4 bases and 3 bases respectively, with 16 bases between them. There are 16 residues in the CDR3. This CDR3 reads CASSSNEARDKNIQYF. The CDR3 coding sequence is TGTGCCAGCAGTTCAAATGAAGCGAGGGACAAAAACATTCAGTACTTC.

The rearrangement links TRBV5-1 to TRBJ1-1; D may be TRBD1 (6 bases). This CDR3 is built from 17 residues. The germline CDR1 and CDR2 sequences are SGHRS and YFSETQ. Trimming pared 4 bases from V and 7 bases from J, leaving 26 bases between. The CDR3 reads CASSPLGTPGPHSEAFF. CDR3 nucleotides: TGCGCCAGCAGCCCCCTGGGGACACCGGGCCCGCACAGTGAAGCTTTCTTT. Filled out from reference TRBV5-1 and TRBJ1-1, the complete variable domain reads KAGVTQTPRYLIKTRGQQVTLSCSPISGHRSVSWYQQTPGQGLQFLFEYFSETQRNKGNFPGRFSGRQFSNSRSEMNVSTLELGDSALYLCASSPLGTPGPHSEAFFGQGTRLTVV.

CDR3 region: CASSFPVGAGSNEQFF. The CDR3 nucleotides are TGTGCCAGCAGCTTCCCGGTCGGAGCGGGCTCCAATGAGCAGTTCTTC. The chain carries TRBV7-3 and TRBJ2-1; possibly TRBD2 for D (6 bases). The V end was cut by 3 bases, the J end by 6 bases, with 18 bases between. Germline loops: CDR1 SGHTA, CDR2 FQGTGA. The CDR3 extends over 16 amino acids.

The rearrangement joins TRBV20-1 to TRBJ1-5, with 9 bases identical to TRBD1. The CDR3 loop spans 14 amino acids. V lost 4 bases to trimming and J lost 6 bases; unmatched junction nucleotides: 7. Germline CDR1 is DFQATT and CDR2 is SNEGSKA (reference sequence). The CDR3 loop reads CSAIPTGGGQPQHF. CDR3 bases: TGCAGTGCTATCCCTACAGGGGGCGGTCAGCCCCAGCATTTT.

This clonotype was recorded at least ten times. This chain connects TRBV18 to TRBJ2-3; D assignment may be TRBD1 or TRBD2 (5 bases each). V was cut by 0 bases and J by 6 bases, with 16 bases left in between. CDR1 and CDR2 (germline): KGHSH, LQKENI. This CDR3 spans 16 amino acids. Written as DNA, the CDR3 is TGTGCCAGCTCACCACCGGATGCAGGGACCACGGATACGCAGTATTTT. Protein sequence: CASSPPDAGTTDTQYF.

The sample holds one count of this clonotype. V gene TRBV16 combines with J gene TRBJ1-1, with D possibly TRBD1 on 5 matching bases. The CDR3 length is 14 residues. The germline gives CDR1 KGHSY, CDR2 FQNENV. The V gene lost 3 bases and the J gene lost 4 bases, with 12 bases spanning the gap. CDR3 region: CASSQRGGSTEAFF. The CDR3 DNA follows: TGTGCCAGCAGCCAGCGGGGGGGGAGCACTGAAGCTTTCTTT. Based on the CDR3 plus reference TRBV16 and TRBJ1-1, the full variable domain is GEEVAQTPKHLVRGEGQKAKLYCAPIKGHSYVFWYQQVLKNEFKFLISFQNENVFDETGMPKERFSAKCLPNSPCSLEIQATKLEDSAVYFCASSQRGGSTEAFFGQGTRLTVV.

This clonotype was counted once. The chain uses TRBV5-1 and TRBJ1-1, with no clear D. V was clipped by 0 bases and J by 8 bases, with 11 bases between them. Germline V gene lookup returns CDR1 SGHRS and CDR2 YFSETQ. This CDR3 region has 13 residues. CDR3 DNA sequence: TGCGCCAGCAGCTTGGCCGGAGGGCCCGAAGCTTTCTTT. It translates to CASSLAGGPEAFF.

This chain links TRBV14 with TRBJ2-4, with D hard to call. V dropped 5 bases and J dropped 0 bases, with 8 bases sitting between them. CDR3 length: 14 amino acids. CDR1 and CDR2 (germline): SGHDN, FVKESK. CDR3 sequence reads: CASSDELAKNIQYF. The CDR3 nucleotides read TGTGCCAGCAGCGACGAACTAGCCAAAAACATTCAGTACTTC.

The V gene is TRBV7-3, the J gene TRBJ2-7; 7 bases align to TRBD2. The CDR3 sequence is 15 residues long. Unmatched junction bases numbered 6, after V lost 4 bases and J lost 0 bases. Germline CDR1 and CDR2: SGHTA and FQGTGA. The CDR3 loop is CASSSSGAPSYEQYF. The CDR3 DNA reads as TGTGCCAGCAGCTCTAGCGGAGCTCCCTCCTACGAGCAGTACTTC. Complete variable domain (other parts from reference TRBV7-3 and TRBJ2-7): GAGVSQTPSNKVTEKGKYVELRCDPISGHTALYWYRQSLGQGPEFLIYFQGTGAADDSGLPNDRFFAVRPEGSVSTLKIQRTERGDSAVYLCASSSSGAPSYEQYFGPGTRLTVT.

The sample holds a few counts of this clonotype. The V gene is TRBV28, the J gene TRBJ2-7, with D possibly matching TRBD2 (6 bases). The CDR3 covers 16 residues. CDR1 is MDHEN and CDR2 is SYDVKM in the germline V gene. Deletions cut 2 bases from V and 7 bases from J, with 21 bases between. This chain's CDR3 is CASSLRRGPHGSEQYF. The CDR3 coding sequence is TGTGCCAGCAGTTTAAGGCGGGGCCCCCATGGGAGTGAGCAGTACTTC.

This clonotype was counted between two and nine times. The rearrangement uses TRBV28 and TRBJ1-6; TRBD1 agrees at 8 bases. The CDR3 extends over 15 amino acids. V gave up 2 bases and J gave up 7 bases; unmatched junction bases: 4. Germline CDR1 reads MDHEN; CDR2 reads SYDVKM. DNA for the CDR3: TGTGCCAGCAGTTTAACAGGGGGTGGGAATTCACCCCTCCACTTT. Amino acids: CASSLTGGGNSPLHF. The variable domain in full, completed from reference TRBV28 and TRBJ1-6, reads DVKVTQSSRYLVKRTGEKVFLECVQDMDHENMFWYRQDPGLGLRLIYFSYDVKMKEKGDIPEGYSVSREKKERFSLILESASTNQTSMYLCASSLTGGGNSPLHFGNGTRLTVT.

V gene TRBV20-1 combines with J gene TRBJ2-7; D is perhaps TRBD1 (6 bases). There are 13 residues in the CDR3. Deletions cut 7 bases from V and 3 bases from J, with 16 bases between. CDR1 is DFQATT and CDR2 is SNEGSKA in the germline V gene (reference sequence). CDR3 in amino acids: CSGINQGLYEQYF. CDR3 in DNA: TGCAGTGGAATAAATCAGGGGCTCTACGAGCAGTACTTC.

This clonotype was detected many times. V usage is TRBV6-5 and J usage is TRBJ1-5; 7 bases are shared with TRBD1. CDR1 is MNHEY and CDR2 is SVGAGI in the germline V gene. J was trimmed by 4 bases and V by 7 bases; bases with no gene match: 4. This CDR3 is 13 amino acids long. CDR3 coding DNA: TGTGCCAGCACAGGGGGAAGGAATCAGCCCCAGCATTTT. Translating it yields CASTGGRNQPQHF.

This clonotype was detected a few times. V is TRBV29-1 and J is TRBJ2-1; D tentatively reads TRBD1 or TRBD2 (6 bases each). Germline CDR1 is SQVTM and CDR2 is ANQGSEA. The CDR3 is made up of 12 amino acids. Trimming removed 5 bases at V and 9 bases at J, with 14 bases between. This chain's CDR3 is CSVRGALGEQFF. The CDR3 region has the DNA TGCAGCGTTAGGGGGGCCTTGGGTGAGCAGTTCTTC.

The chain links TRBV24-1 to TRBJ2-7, with 7 nucleotides matching TRBD1. CDR3 size: 13 residues. Per the germline V gene, CDR1 is KGHDR and CDR2 is SFDVKD. Trimming removed 7 bases from V and 1 base from J; junction bases left unmatched: 3. DNA for the CDR3: TGTGCCACCAGCCCACAGGGGTCCTACGAGCAGTACTTC. This codes for CATSPQGSYEQYF.

A note on this clonotype: Germline is not matched at one junction end, which may reflect a read error. The genes are TRBV6-6 and TRBJ2-1; D may match TRBD1 or TRBD2 (6 bases each). The germline V gene has CDR1 MNHNY and CDR2 SVGAGI (reference sequence). This CDR3 contains 11 residues. The CDR3 region has the DNA TGTGCCAGCAGCAGACAGGAGGGTCTGATCTTC. This sequence encodes CASSRQEGLIF.

This chain uses TRBV5-5 with TRBJ1-1; a weak D match, TRBD1 (6 bases). V lost 2 bases and J lost 5, with 31 bases in between. The germline V gene has CDR1 SGHKS and CDR2 YYEKEE (reference sequence). The CDR3 loop spans 20 amino acids. The CDR3 sequence: CASSFALGGGGLGPNTEAFF. As DNA, the CDR3 is TGTGCCAGCAGCTTCGCCCTTGGAGGGGGTGGTTTAGGACCGAATACTGAAGCTTTCTTT.

This clonotype was observed a single time. This chain joins TRBV6-1 and TRBJ2-6; D is uncertain. CDR3 length equals 13 residues. Trimming removed 6 bases from V and 2 bases from J, with 5 bases in between. Germline lookup yields CDR1 MNHNS and CDR2 SASEGT. CDR3 nucleotide sequence: TGTGCCAGCAGGACCCCTGGGGCCAACGTCCTGACTTTC. The encoded protein is CASRTPGANVLTF.

The rearrangement links TRBV7-3 to TRBJ2-1; TRBD1 matches 11 bases. The CDR3 is 17 residues long. Germline lookup yields CDR1 SGHTA and CDR2 FQGTGA. Trimming removed 1 base from V and 6 bases from J; junction bases left unmatched: 8. CDR3 protein: CASSLISGTGGLNEQFF. CDR3 sequence (DNA): TGTGCCAGCAGCTTAATATCCGGGACAGGGGGGCTCAATGAGCAGTTCTTC.